These 18 T cell receptor beta chains were all obtained from the same sample, sequenced in a study of T cell responses to AZD1222 COVID-19 vaccine. The assay was immunoSEQ multiplex PCR, and TCRdb's table has in-frame clones only and misses some. This sample yields about 120,000 clones, of which about 89% are seen a single time; 5% to 6% belongs to the top ten. The sample in question was peripheral blood, obtained on day 0 of AZD1222 vaccination. The source is an adult in good health.

The rearrangement uses TRBV18 and TRBJ1-1; 8 bases line up with TRBD1. Germline V CDR1 and CDR2: KGHSH, LQKENI. J lost 2 bases, V lost 6 bases, and 5 bases had no gene match. The CDR3 covers 14 residues. The CDR3, as DNA: TGTGCCAGCTCTCCAGGACAGGGAAACACTGAAGCTTTCTTT. This gives the protein CASSPGQGNTEAFF. Variable domain in full (rest from reference TRBV18 and TRBJ1-1): NAGVMQNPRHLVRRRGQEARLRCSPMKGHSHVYWYRQLPEEGLKFMVYLQKENIIDESGMPKERFSAEFPKEGPSILRIQQVVRGDSAAYFCASSPGQGNTEAFFGQGTRLTVV.

The genes are TRBV5-1 and TRBJ1-1; 7 nucleotides agree with TRBD1. The CDR3 length is 14 residues. In germline, CDR1 is SGHRS, CDR2 YFSETQ. After removal of 4 bases from V and 2 bases from J, the junction contained 5 bases not matched to a gene. The CDR3 region is CASSNGQANTEAFF. CDR3 nucleotide sequence: TGCGCCAGCAGCAACGGACAGGCTAACACTGAAGCTTTCTTT.

The chain employs TRBV12-3 or TRBV12-4 and TRBJ1-5, with a tentative D call TRBD1 (5 bases). The CDR3 sequence is 11 residues long. V lost 7 bases and J lost 9, with 10 bases in between. In DNA, the CDR3 is TGTGCCAGCACCCCGGGGGGGCCCCAGCATTTT. It codes for CASTPGGPQHF.

The chain is built from TRBV4-1 and TRBJ2-7, with D hard to call. V was pared by 0 bases and J by 3 bases, with 15 bases between. This CDR3 spans 16 amino acids. Germline V gene sequence: CDR1 MGHRA, CDR2 YSYEKL. CDR3 sequence reads: CASSQDNTGTVYEQYF. As DNA, the CDR3 is TGCGCCAGCAGCCAAGATAACACGGGTACTGTCTACGAGCAGTACTTC.

J is TRBJ2-7 and V is TRBV27; D is possibly TRBD1 (5 bases). The CDR3 has 12 residues. CDR1 is MNHEY, CDR2 SMNVEV, per germline (reference sequence). Trimming left V 2 bases short and J 3 bases short, with 5 bases between. The CDR3 DNA sequence: TGTGCCAGCAGTTTAACAGGCTACGAGCAGTACTTC. The encoded protein is CASSLTGYEQYF.

The chain couples TRBV6-5 to TRBJ1-4, with D perhaps TRBD1 (5 bases). V lost 8 bases, J lost 8 bases, and 18 bases lay in between. The germline V gene has CDR1 MNHEY and CDR2 SVGAGI. The CDR3 sequence is 14 residues long. The CDR3 is CASVEGAGREKLFF. Written as DNA, the CDR3 is TGTGCCAGCGTGGAAGGGGCAGGGAGAGAAAAACTGTTTTTT.

The chain is built from TRBV27 and TRBJ1-6, with 7 bases identical to TRBD1. The germline CDR1 and CDR2 sequences are MNHEY and SMNVEV (reference sequence). This CDR3 comprises 17 residues. After removal of 6 bases from V and 5 bases from J, the junction contained 13 bases not matched to a gene. This chain's CDR3 is CASSPLILGTDNSPLHF. The CDR3, as DNA: TGTGCCAGCAGCCCTTTGATACTGGGGACAGATAATTCACCCCTCCACTTT.

This chain joins TRBV6-1 and TRBJ1-2; D not certain. Between the trimmed V and J ends, which lost 3 bases and 8 bases, there was a span of 10 bases. The CDR3 runs 12 residues. CDR1 is MNHNS, CDR2 SASEGT, per germline. The chain's CDR3 is CASSDRGGGYTF. The DNA of the CDR3 is TGTGCCAGCAGTGACCGCGGAGGCGGCTACACCTTC.

This chain uses TRBV7-2 with TRBJ1-6, with D perhaps TRBD1 (6 bases). CDR1 and CDR2 (germline): SGHTA, FQGNSA. Deletions cut 8 bases from V and 10 bases from J, with 21 bases between. There are 15 residues in the CDR3. The DNA for the CDR3 is TGTGCCAGCGAAAAAAACCTCAGGGGCAGGTCACCCCTCCACTTT. This sequence encodes CASEKNLRGRSPLHF.

The chain recombines TRBV7-8 with TRBJ1-1, with a possible D match to TRBD1 (6 bases). The germline V gene encodes CDR1 SGHVS and CDR2 FQNEAQ. This CDR3 spans 15 amino acids. V was cut by 1 base and J by 1 base, with 10 bases left in between. The CDR3 sequence: CASSLEQGWNTEAFF. DNA for the CDR3: TGTGCCAGCAGCTTAGAGCAGGGGTGGAACACTGAAGCTTTCTTT.

In its sample, this clone was seen once. This chain uses TRBV6-2 or TRBV6-3 with TRBJ1-1, with 10 bases fitting TRBD1. Germline-derived CDR1 and CDR2 are MNHEY and SVGEGT. J gave up 1 base and V 5 bases, and 7 bases lay outside the gene matches. This CDR3 is built from 16 residues. CDR3 loop: CASSKGTGAANTEAFF. As DNA, the CDR3 is TGTGCCAGCAGTAAGGGGACAGGGGCCGCGAACACTGAAGCTTTCTTT.

V usage is TRBV7-9 and J usage is TRBJ1-1; TRBD1 is a possible D gene (6 bases). The germline gives CDR1 SEHNR, CDR2 FQNEAQ (reference sequence). This CDR3 is built from 14 residues. Deletions cut 2 bases from V and 4 bases from J, with 11 bases between. DNA for the CDR3: TGTGCCAGCAGCTTACAGGGGATGGGCACTGAAGCTTTCTTT. This gives the protein CASSLQGMGTEAFF.

The chain recombines TRBV28 with TRBJ1-1, with a possible D match to TRBD1 (6 bases). The CDR3 loop spans 15 amino acids. V was clipped by 8 bases and J by 4 bases, with 20 bases between them. Germline CDR1 is MDHEN and CDR2 is SYDVKM. This chain's CDR3 is CASGGFVGTGTEAFF. CDR3 coding DNA: TGTGCCAGCGGGGGCTTTGTGGGGACCGGCACTGAAGCTTTCTTT.

The rearrangement links TRBV7-9 to TRBJ2-1; the D gene could be TRBD1 or TRBD2 (5 bases each). Trimming stripped 4 bases from V and 7 bases from J, with 23 bases between. The CDR3 runs to 17 residues. CDR1 and CDR2 from the germline V gene are SEHNR and FQNEAQ (reference sequence). The CDR3, as DNA: TGTGCCAGCAGCTCGCCGGAATGGAAGCAGGGAGCGAATGAGCAGTTCTTC. It translates to CASSSPEWKQGANEQFF. The whole variable domain, filled in from reference TRBV7-9 and TRBJ2-1, reads DTGVSQNPRHKITKRGQNVTFRCDPISEHNRLYWYRQTLGQGPEFLTYFQNEAQLEKSRLLSDRFSAERPKGSFSTLEIQRTEQGDSAMYLCASSSPEWKQGANEQFFGPGTRLTVL.

CDR3 loop: CASNPRPGQGAAEAFF. The CDR3 DNA follows: TGTGCCAGTAACCCCCGACCGGGACAGGGGGCTGCGGAGGCTTTCTTT. This chain uses TRBV19 with TRBJ1-1, with 12 bases lining up with TRBD1. CDR3 length: 16 amino acids. Germline-derived CDR1 and CDR2 are LNHDA and SQIVND (reference sequence). With 7 bases clipped from V and 11 bases from J, the junction kept 17 bases outside the gene matches.

This chain links TRBV3-1 (or the pseudogene TRBV3-2) with TRBJ1-5, with 7 bases aligning to TRBD1. V trimming: 4 bases; J trimming: 6 bases; junction bases outside the gene matches: 3. Germline V CDR1 and CDR2: LGHDT, YNNKEL (reference sequence). The CDR3 is 13 amino acids. The DNA for the CDR3 is TGTGCCAGCAGCCTACAGGGGTCTCAGCCCCAGCATTTT. Its translation is CASSLQGSQPQHF.

Note on this clone: This sample also contains other DNA sequences that code for the same CDR3. The V gene is TRBV12-3 or TRBV12-4, the J gene TRBJ1-4; D is ambiguous. V lost 5 bases and J 7 bases, leaving 8 bases between the germline ends. This CDR3 is built from 12 residues. The CDR3 DNA sequence: TGTGCCAGCAGTAGGGCAGTTGAAAAACTGTTTTTT. This translates into CASSRAVEKLFF.

The gene calls are TRBV19 and TRBJ1-6, with unresolved D. Germline V gene sequence: CDR1 LNHDA, CDR2 SQIVND (reference sequence). Trimming removed 3 bases at V and 2 bases at J, with 20 bases between. The CDR3 is made up of 19 amino acids. CDR3 nucleotide sequence: TGTGCCAGTAGTATGACAATCACGACAAGATGGCCCTATAATTCACCCCTCCACTTT. It translates to CASSMTITTRWPYNSPLHF.